These T cell receptor beta chains were read from a single sample in a study of CXCR3-negative and CXCR3-positive naive CD8 T cells. TCRdb reworked the 5' RACE reads into one entry per CDR3 protein, no DNA. The listing records around 120,000 distinct CDR3 sequences. Material: naive CXCR3+ CD8+ T cells from blood. The receptor set was obtained from a human donor in good health. Some clones in this sample may be carry-over from other donors' samples. Each CDR3 is given with its conserved first and last residue.

cdr3_aa: CASSPGIWTGDTQYF
v_call: TRBV19
j_call: TRBJ2-3
cdr3_length: 15

cdr3_aa: CASNGDLPYEQYF
v_call: TRBV7-9
j_call: TRBJ2-7
cdr3_length: 13

cdr3_aa: CASSLVASGSTDTQYF
v_call: TRBV5-5
j_call: TRBJ2-3
cdr3_length: 16

cdr3_aa: CAISESGTHNEQFF
v_call: TRBV10-3
j_call: TRBJ2-1
cdr3_length: 14

cdr3_aa: CASSYPLGDTQYF
v_call: TRBV6-5
j_call: TRBJ2-3
cdr3_length: 13

cdr3_aa: CASRRAFTNILPEAFF
v_call: TRBV5-5
j_call: TRBJ1-1
cdr3_length: 16

cdr3_aa: CAWAEFGYEQYF
v_call: TRBV30
j_call: TRBJ2-7
cdr3_length: 12

cdr3_aa: CSVEGPYSSGSYNEQFF
v_call: TRBV29-1
j_call: TRBJ2-1
cdr3_length: 17

cdr3_aa: CASSYAAGLAYEQYF
v_call: TRBV7-2
j_call: TRBJ2-7
cdr3_length: 15

cdr3_aa: CSALTTEVAEAFF
v_call: TRBV29-1
j_call: TRBJ1-1
cdr3_length: 13

cdr3_aa: CASSPGLAPETQYF
v_call: TRBV7-3
j_call: TRBJ2-5
cdr3_length: 14

cdr3_aa: CASSLSPGNSYEQYF
v_call: TRBV7-3
j_call: TRBJ2-7
cdr3_length: 15

cdr3_aa: CASSLIMKGPTDTEAFF
v_call: TRBV11-1
j_call: TRBJ1-1
cdr3_length: 17

cdr3_aa: CASTLRLGELYEQYF
v_call: TRBV12-3/TRBV12-4
j_call: TRBJ2-7
cdr3_length: 15